This entry lists 30 T cell receptor beta chains sequenced from one sample in a study of blood T cell repertoires in COVID-19. Measured with immunoSEQ multiplex PCR; TCRdb has only the in-frame clones, and not every one. The sample records roughly 120,000 clones, around nine tenths being singletons. The sample was peripheral blood. The receptors come from a human donor with active COVID-19. The donor label of this sample is uncertain.

A word on this clone: The same CDR3 is also encoded by other DNA sequences in this sample. The CDR3 here is CASSLLGTYEQYF. CDR3 DNA: TGTGCCAGCAGCTTGCTAGGAACCTACGAGCAGTACTTC. The chain carries TRBV5-6 and TRBJ2-7; D is ambiguous. The CDR3 contains 13 residues. Germline CDR1 reads SGHDT; CDR2 reads YYEEEE. V lost 1 base, J lost 2 bases, and 7 bases lay in between. The full variable domain, its missing parts supplied by reference TRBV5-6 and TRBJ2-7, is DAGVTQSPTHLIKTRGQQVTLRCSPKSGHDTVSWYQQALGQGPQFIFQYYEEEERQRGNFPDRFSGHQFPNYSSELNVNALLLGDSALYLCASSLLGTYEQYFGPGTRLTVT.

This chain connects TRBV3-1 (or the pseudogene TRBV3-2) to TRBJ2-5; 9 nucleotides match TRBD1. CDR1 is LGHDT, CDR2 YNNKEL, per germline (reference sequence). There are 16 residues in the CDR3. After removal of 4 bases from V and 1 base from J, the junction contained 7 bases not matched to a gene. In nucleotides, the CDR3 is TGTGCCAGCAGCCCGGGGACAGGGAGTTTCCAAGAGACCCAGTACTTC. Amino acids: CASSPGTGSFQETQYF.

This chain uses TRBV19 with TRBJ1-3; 10 bases line up with TRBD1. V was pared by 8 bases and J by 4 bases, with 5 bases of the junction left unmatched. Germline values: CDR1 LNHDA, CDR2 SQIVND (reference sequence). The CDR3 is 14 residues long. The CDR3 is CASDPGQGGNTIYF. The CDR3 DNA reads TGTGCCAGTGATCCGGGACAGGGGGGAAACACCATATATTTT. Together with reference TRBV19 and TRBJ1-3, the CDR3 gives the full variable domain: DGGITQSPKYLFRKEGQNVTLSCEQNLNHDAMYWYRQDPGQGLRLIYYSQIVNDFQKGDIAEGYSVSREKKESFPLTVTSAQKNPTAFYLCASDPGQGGNTIYFGEGSWLTVV.

The rearrangement joins TRBV18 to TRBJ2-2; possible D gene TRBD2, 5 bases. Germline loops: CDR1 KGHSH, CDR2 LQKENI. V lost 3 bases to trimming and J lost 5 bases, with 16 bases between them. The CDR3 is made up of 16 amino acids. CDR3 nucleotides: TGTGCCAGCTCACCCGGCGTACCGGGGAGAACCGGGGAGCTGTTTTTT. The encoded protein is CASSPGVPGRTGELFF.

This clone was observed a single time. This sequence joins TRBV7-9 and TRBJ1-2; D is possibly TRBD1 (6 bases). This CDR3 has 13 amino acids. Germline V CDR1 and CDR2: SEHNR, FQNEAQ (reference sequence). Trimming left V 3 bases short and J 7 bases short, with 12 bases between. The CDR3 DNA reads TGTGCCAGCAGCTTGCCCAGGGGAAGTGGCTACACCTTC. Amino acids: CASSLPRGSGYTF.

Remarks on this clone: This same CDR3 is encoded by further DNA sequences in the sample. The chain links TRBV9 to TRBJ1-5, with unresolved D. Germline V lookup: CDR1 SGDLS, CDR2 YYNGEE. V shed 2 bases and J shed 0 bases, with 9 bases lying between them. The length of the CDR3 is 15 residues. The CDR3 DNA reads as TGTGCCAGCAGCGTGGGCGGGTATAGCAATCAGCCCCAGCATTTT. Protein product: CASSVGGYSNQPQHF.

The V and J genes are TRBV23-1 and TRBJ1-2; D is undetermined. TRBV23-1 falls under the ORF class, with uncertain function. The CDR3 has 12 residues. Between the trimmed V and J ends, which lost 7 bases and 8 bases, there was a span of 14 bases. Written as DNA, the CDR3 is TGCGCCAGCACCCTCAAGGCGGGAGGCTACACCTTC. Its protein product is CASTLKAGGYTF.

The rearrangement joins TRBV3-1 (or the pseudogene TRBV3-2) to TRBJ2-1; the match to TRBD1 covers 10 bases. J gave up 4 bases and V 2 bases, and 8 bases lay outside the gene matches. CDR3 length: 17 residues. Germline CDR1 LGHDT, CDR2 YNNKEL (reference sequence). The CDR3 region is CASSQLTGGEVYNEQFF. CDR3 bases: TGTGCCAGCAGCCAACTGACAGGGGGCGAGGTATACAATGAGCAGTTCTTC.

V is TRBV3-1 (or the pseudogene TRBV3-2) and J is TRBJ1-3; tentative D call: TRBD1 (5 bases). The V gene's germline CDR1 is LGHDT and CDR2 YNNKEL (reference sequence). The germline V and J ends were trimmed by 2 bases and 1 base, with 6 bases remaining between them. The CDR3 sequence is 14 residues long. The CDR3 DNA reads TGTGCCAGCAGCCAAAGGGGTTCTGGAAACACCATATATTTT. The encoded protein is CASSQRGSGNTIYF.

The rearrangement links TRBV7-2 to TRBJ1-4, with TRBD1 matching over 9 bases. J gave up 11 bases and V 5 bases, and 6 bases lay outside the gene matches. The germline V gene has CDR1 SGHTA and CDR2 FQGNSA. CDR3 size: 13 residues. CDR3 protein: CASSPGGTGKLFF. In DNA form, the CDR3 reads TGTGCCAGCAGCCCAGGGGGGACAGGGAAACTGTTTTTT.

This clone came up once. The rearrangement links TRBV4-2 to TRBJ2-5; TRBD2 is a possible D gene (7 bases). Trimming removed 1 base at V and 4 bases at J, with 16 bases between. The CDR3 covers 16 residues. Germline V gene data show CDR1 as LGHNA and CDR2 as YNFKEQ. As DNA, the CDR3 is TGTGCCAGCAGCCAAGTAGGACTAGGGGGGGGAGAGACCCAGTACTTC. Its translation is CASSQVGLGGGETQYF.

The chain recombines TRBV11-2 with TRBJ1-1; D gene unclear. CDR3 length equals 14 residues. The V gene lost 3 bases and the J gene lost 3 bases, with 11 bases spanning the gap. From germline, CDR1 is SGHAT and CDR2 FQNNGV. The CDR3 DNA reads as TGTGCCAGCAGCTTCGTTGACCAGGACACTGAAGCTTTCTTT. Its translation: CASSFVDQDTEAFF.

The J gene is TRBJ1-4, the V gene TRBV18, with 12 positions matching TRBD1. Germline loops: CDR1 KGHSH, CDR2 LQKENI. The CDR3 is 20 residues long. With V trimmed by 4 bases and J by 6 bases, 18 bases remained unmatched. CDR3 sequence: CASSLPGIGDRGLVDEKLFF. In DNA, the CDR3 is TGTGCCAGCTCACTACCCGGAATCGGGGACAGGGGGCTTGTCGATGAAAAACTGTTTTTT.

The genes are TRBV4-2 and TRBJ2-5; 8 bases match TRBD1. The CDR3 is made up of 16 amino acids. J was trimmed by 1 base and V by 1 base; bases with no gene match: 5. Per germline, CDR1 LGHNA and CDR2 YNFKEQ. CDR3 DNA sequence: TGTGCCAGCAGCCAAGCTCTCGGACAGGGCCAAGAGACCCAGTACTTC. As protein: CASSQALGQGQETQYF.

The rearrangement uses TRBV5-1 and TRBJ2-3; 7 positions agree with TRBD2. The CDR3 extends over 15 amino acids. Germline CDR1 and CDR2: SGHRS and YFSETQ. The junction had 4 bases not matched to a gene; V was cut back by 0 bases and J by 3 bases. The CDR3 DNA reads as TGCGCCAGCAGCTTGGCCGGGCGGGGGACAGATACGCAGTATTTT. This encodes CASSLAGRGTDTQYF.

The DNA of the CDR3 is TGTGCCAGCAGCCAAGATCTGGTAGCGGGGGGAATCCCTCAAGAGACCCAGTACTTC. This sequence encodes CASSQDLVAGGIPQETQYF. The chain recombines TRBV4-2 with TRBJ2-5; 10 bases agree with TRBD2. CDR3 size: 19 residues. After removal of 0 bases from V and 2 bases from J, the junction contained 12 bases not matched to a gene. The germline CDR1 and CDR2 sequences are LGHNA and YNFKEQ.

The rearrangement uses TRBV29-1 and TRBJ2-5; possible D gene TRBD1, 6 bases. Germline V gene sequence: CDR1 SQVTM, CDR2 ANQGSEA. The CDR3 is made up of 13 amino acids. The V end lost 1 base, the J end lost 5 bases, and 11 bases lay between the germline ends. The CDR3 DNA follows: TGCAGCGTTGAAGTGACAGGACCGGAGACCCAGTACTTC. This sequence encodes CSVEVTGPETQYF.

The chain is built from TRBV6-2 or TRBV6-3 and TRBJ2-7; TRBD1 matches at 7 bases. The trim removed 4 bases at V and 0 bases at J, leaving 3 bases unmatched. The CDR3 extends over 14 amino acids. Germline CDR1 and CDR2: MNHEY and SVGEGT. In DNA form, the CDR3 reads TGTGCCAGCAGTTCCTCAGGGGGCTCCTACGAGCAGTACTTC. Residues: CASSSSGGSYEQYF.

The chain recombines TRBV11-2 with TRBJ2-6; D is possibly TRBD1 (6 bases). The CDR3 sequence is 15 residues long. V lost 4 bases, J lost 1 base, and 8 bases lay in between. Germline V gene sequence: CDR1 SGHAT, CDR2 FQNNGV. In DNA, the CDR3 is TGTGCCAGCAGCTCCAGGGGTTCTGGGGCCAACGTCCTGACTTTC. This gives the protein CASSSRGSGANVLTF.

The J gene is TRBJ1-6, the V gene TRBV18; a possible D gene is TRBD1 (5 bases). The CDR3 covers 17 residues. Germline CDR1 and CDR2: KGHSH and LQKENI. With 0 bases removed from V and 2 bases from J, the gap between germline ends came to 11 bases. CDR3 loop: CASSPPAGWAYNSPLHF. The CDR3 bases are TGTGCCAGCTCACCACCCGCAGGGTGGGCCTATAATTCACCCCTCCACTTT.

V usage is TRBV7-6 and J usage is TRBJ1-2; no reliable D call. Germline values: CDR1 SGHVS, CDR2 FNYEAQ. Trimming took off 1 base at V and 5 bases at J, with 23 bases between the two ends. The CDR3 consists of 18 residues. This CDR3 reads CASSLGEYIISDIYGYTF. In nucleotides, the CDR3 is TGTGCCAGCAGCTTAGGAGAATACATTATATCCGACATTTATGGCTACACCTTC.

With regard to this clone: At one of its ends the junction is not consistent with the germline gene, which may arise from a read error. The rearrangement links TRBV12-3 or TRBV12-4 to TRBJ1-2, with a tentative D call TRBD1 (6 bases). The CDR3 is 11 amino acids. In nucleotides, the CDR3 is TGTGCCAGCAGTTTTGACAGGATCCCTGTCTTC. This gives the protein CASSFDRIPVF.

The chain has TRBV5-1 and TRBJ2-3, with D possibly being TRBD2 (6 bases). V shed 5 bases and J shed 0 bases, with 10 bases lying between them. The CDR3 is made up of 14 amino acids. Germline V CDR1 and CDR2: SGHRS, YFSETQ. CDR3 in amino acids: CASREGPSTDTQYF. CDR3 DNA sequence: TGCGCCAGCAGGGAGGGACCTAGCACAGATACGCAGTATTTT.

The J gene is TRBJ2-7, the V gene TRBV6-5; 10 bases agree with TRBD1. V lost 4 bases and J lost 4; bases outside the gene matches: 4. There are 14 residues in the CDR3. Germline V gives CDR1 MNHEY, CDR2 SVGAGI. Here the CDR3 DNA reads TGTGCCAGCAGTTCCGGGACAGGGGTATACGAGCAGTACTTC. Protein sequence: CASSSGTGVYEQYF.

The V gene is TRBV7-8, the J gene TRBJ2-5, with 8 bases that match TRBD1. This CDR3 has 15 residues. Trimming cost V 5 bases and J 8 bases; bases outside gene matches: 13. Germline lookup yields CDR1 SGHVS and CDR2 FQNEAQ. The CDR3 loop is CASSRGTGTSGTQYF. The CDR3 DNA reads TGTGCCAGCAGCCGAGGGACAGGTACTTCGGGTACCCAGTACTTC.

The chain is built from TRBV4-1 and TRBJ1-6; D ambiguous. CDR1 and CDR2 (germline): MGHRA, YSYEKL. The CDR3 is 15 amino acids. The V gene lost 1 base and the J gene lost 8 bases, with 12 bases spanning the gap. The CDR3 reads CASSQVWAGDSPLHF. In DNA form, the CDR3 reads TGCGCCAGCAGCCAAGTCTGGGCCGGCGATTCACCCCTCCACTTT.

The chain carries TRBV11-2 and TRBJ2-3; perhaps TRBD1 as D (6 bases). The CDR3 is made up of 13 amino acids. The V and J ends lost 8 bases and 4 bases respectively, with 13 bases between them. In germline, CDR1 is SGHAT, CDR2 FQNNGV. The CDR3 is CASAAGVADTQYF. The CDR3 DNA follows: TGTGCCAGCGCGGCAGGGGTCGCAGATACGCAGTATTTT.

J is TRBJ2-5 and V is TRBV1; the table names TRBD2, a call not compared with the DNA. TRBV1 is described as a pseudogene. This CDR3 has 17 amino acids. The DNA of the CDR3 is TGCACCAGCAGCCAAGATGGGGGTAGCGGGAGACGAGAGACCCAGTACTTC. Translation: CTSSQDGGSGRRETQYF.

A few counts support this clone. The CDR3 protein is CASSQGDPGQGFYEQYF. For the CDR3, the DNA is TGTGCCAGCAGCCAAGGCGACCCGGGACAGGGATTCTACGAGCAGTACTTC. J is TRBJ2-7 and V is TRBV4-2; 9 nucleotides match TRBD1. This CDR3 has 17 amino acids. The germline CDR1 and CDR2 sequences are LGHNA and YNFKEQ. The V segment lost 1 base and the J segment 3 bases; nucleotides outside the gene matches: 10.

The table lists this clone with a count of one. The genes are TRBV7-9 and TRBJ1-1; TRBD1 is a possible D gene (6 bases). CDR1 and CDR2 from the germline V gene are SEHNR and FQNEAQ (reference sequence). Trimming removed 2 bases at V and 4 bases at J, with 11 bases between. The CDR3 is 14 residues long. The CDR3 loop is CASSLSGAGTEAFF. The CDR3 coding sequence is TGTGCCAGCAGCTTATCAGGGGCAGGCACTGAAGCTTTCTTT.